What follows are 9 T cell receptor beta chains derived from one specimen sequenced in a study of T cells after yellow fever vaccination. TCRdb re-called the 5' RACE reads with MiXCR, one entry per CDR3 protein. The data hold 310,000 or so distinct CDR3 sequences, with less than 4.5% observed a single time. Here the sequenced sample was PBMCs, taken on the day of the yellow fever booster vaccination. The source of these receptors is a man aged 18-30 years who received the YFV17D yellow fever vaccine.

There are many counts of this clonotype. The chain employs TRBV25-1 and TRBJ2-3; TRBD2 might be the D (6 bases). The CDR3 length is 14 residues. Germline V gives CDR1 MGHDK, CDR2 SYGVNS. Trimming took off 6 bases at V and 2 bases at J, with 12 bases between the two ends. As DNA, the CDR3 is TGTGCCAGCAGGCTCCGGGACTTCACAGATACGCAGTATTTT. It codes for CASRLRDFTDTQYF.

The table lists this clonotype with a few counts. V gene TRBV29-1 combines with J gene TRBJ2-1, with 8 positions matching TRBD2. The V and J ends lost 6 bases and 4 bases, in that order; junction bases with no gene match: 8. Germline lookup yields CDR1 SQVTM and CDR2 ANQGSEA. The CDR3 spans 14 residues. The CDR3 loop is CSVGMGGRYNEQFF. CDR3 in DNA: TGCAGCGTCGGAATGGGCGGGAGGTACAATGAGCAGTTCTTC.

The chain employs TRBV28 and TRBJ2-3, with D perhaps TRBD1 (5 bases). From germline, CDR1 is MDHEN and CDR2 SYDVKM. V was shortened by 7 bases and J by 3 bases, with 17 bases between the two germline ends. The CDR3 contains 15 residues. The CDR3 bases are TGTGCCAGCAAGTGGGGCGATCGTGGGACAGATACGCAGTATTTT. Protein product: CASKWGDRGTDTQYF.

Many counts were recorded for this clonotype. The CDR3 sequence: CASSYGVGEQFF. Written as DNA, the CDR3 is TGTGCCAGCAGTTACGGCGTCGGTGAGCAGTTCTTC. The V and J genes are TRBV6-5 and TRBJ2-1; no reliable D call. The CDR3 runs 12 residues. Trimming stripped 2 bases from V and 9 bases from J, with 8 bases between. Germline CDR1 reads MNHEY; CDR2 reads SVGAGI.

This clonotype was observed at least ten times. This chain uses TRBV20-1 with TRBJ2-3, with unresolved D. The V gene lost 0 bases and the J gene lost 2 bases, with 9 bases spanning the gap. The CDR3 loop spans 14 amino acids. Germline V gene lookup returns CDR1 DFQATT and CDR2 SNEGSKA (reference sequence). CDR3 sequence reads: CSARDAGTTDTQYF. In DNA, the CDR3 is TGCAGTGCTAGAGATGCCGGAACCACAGATACGCAGTATTTT.

There are many counts of this clonotype. J is TRBJ2-1 and V is TRBV7-2; TRBD2 agrees at 8 bases. The CDR3 is 15 amino acids. The germline gives CDR1 SGHTA, CDR2 FQGNSA. The ends lost 4 bases at V and 1 base at J; junction bases unmatched: 3. The CDR3 sequence: CASSSGGASYNEQFF. CDR3 sequence (DNA): TGTGCCAGCAGCTCCGGGGGGGCATCCTACAATGAGCAGTTCTTC.

This clonotype was detected a few times. CDR3 sequence: CASSFFGGTGELFF. The CDR3 DNA follows: TGTGCCAGCAGTTTTTTCGGGGGGACCGGGGAGCTGTTTTTT. The V call is TRBV12-3 or TRBV12-4, the J call TRBJ2-2, with TRBD2 identical over 7 bases. The CDR3 consists of 14 residues. V gave up 3 bases and J gave up 5 bases; unmatched junction bases: 3.

This clonotype appeared many times. This chain joins TRBV6-6 and TRBJ2-1, with no clear D. Looked up from germline, CDR1 is MNHNY and CDR2 is SVGAGI (reference sequence). The CDR3 length is 15 residues. V was clipped by 7 bases and J by 8 bases, with 21 bases between them. The CDR3 sequence: CASTPTDVELDEQFF. CDR3 sequence (DNA): TGTGCCAGCACCCCAACGGACGTTGAGCTTGATGAGCAGTTCTTC.

This clonotype was observed a few times. The rearrangement joins TRBV6-1 to TRBJ2-4, with TRBD1 matching over 9 bases. J was trimmed by 0 bases and V by 11 bases; bases with no gene match: 11. This CDR3 contains 16 residues. The germline V gene has CDR1 MNHNS and CDR2 SASEGT. The DNA of the CDR3 is TGTGCCGCCGACAGGGGGTCCCTCCTAGCCAAAAACATTCAGTACTTC. Amino acids: CAADRGSLLAKNIQYF.